These 32 T cell receptor beta chains originate from one sample sequenced in a study of T cell changes during pregnancy in multiple sclerosis (dated by TCRdb to between 2019 and 2020). To prepare the library, the immunoSEQ multiplex PCR assay was applied. This is the immuneACCESS table as TCRdb keeps it, with only in-frame sequences that have V and J called. A part of the clones is gone; compared with another copy, unresolved V genes explain less than half, and the rest is unexplained. This sample is represented by fewer than 95,000 clones; around 90% of them were singletons. The top ten clonotypes cover 1.5% to 2% of the sample. The sequencing here drew on peripheral blood, taken in the first trimester of pregnancy. The receptors originated from a female donor in good health, enrolled as a control in a pregnancy study.

The J gene is TRBJ2-7, the V gene TRBV4-1; D gene ambiguous. The V end was cut by 0 bases, the J end by 5 bases, with 14 bases between. The CDR3 spans 15 residues. The germline V gene has CDR1 MGHRA and CDR2 YSYEKL. The CDR3 loop reads CASSQDYPRFDEQYF. The CDR3 bases are TGCGCCAGCAGCCAAGATTACCCCCGGTTTGACGAGCAGTACTTC.

V is TRBV28 and J is TRBJ2-7; weak D call: TRBD1 (6 bases). Germline V gene lookup returns CDR1 MDHEN and CDR2 SYDVKM. CDR3 length: 11 amino acids. V lost 7 bases and J 6 bases, leaving 10 bases between the germline ends. The CDR3 here is CASNDRLEQYF. CDR3 DNA: TGTGCCAGCAACGACAGGCTCGAGCAGTACTTC.

J is TRBJ2-1 and V is TRBV13; D call uncertain. Per the germline V gene, CDR1 is PRHDT and CDR2 is FYEKMQ (reference sequence). This CDR3 comprises 14 residues. Trimming took 5 bases from V and 5 from J, leaving 13 bases between them. The CDR3 nucleotides are TGTGCCAGCAGCGGCTTTAGCTACCACAATGAGCAGTTCTTC. It codes for CASSGFSYHNEQFF.

Written as DNA, the CDR3 is TGTGCCAGCAGCTTAGAACTGGGGGGAGCCACTGAAGCTTTCTTT. Translation: CASSLELGGATEAFF. This chain connects TRBV7-9 to TRBJ1-1; tentatively, D is TRBD1 (5 bases). The CDR3 loop spans 15 amino acids. Trimming took 1 base from V and 4 from J, leaving 13 bases between them. Per the germline V gene, CDR1 is SEHNR and CDR2 is FQNEAQ (reference sequence).

The V call is TRBV15, the J call TRBJ2-2, with 9 nucleotides matching TRBD1. The germline gives CDR1 LNHNV, CDR2 YYDKDF (reference sequence). The junction had 7 bases not matched to a gene; V was cut back by 5 bases and J by 6 bases. The CDR3 covers 15 residues. CDR3 nucleotide sequence: TGTGCCACCAGCGTTGACAGGGGGACATCCGGGGAGCTGTTTTTT. It codes for CATSVDRGTSGELFF.

This clone has a single count. The V and J genes are TRBV7-2 and TRBJ2-3; 9 bases align to TRBD2. This CDR3 comprises 16 residues. The J segment lost 3 bases and the V segment lost 3 bases, leaving 7 bases of the junction unmatched. Germline V lookup: CDR1 SGHTA, CDR2 FQGNSA. The CDR3 here is CASSLSSGRSTDTQYF. The CDR3 DNA is TGTGCCAGCAGCTTGTCCAGCGGGAGGTCAACAGATACGCAGTATTTT.

The chain recombines TRBV10-1 with TRBJ2-2, with D possibly matching TRBD2 (6 bases). CDR1 is WNHNN and CDR2 is SYGVQD in the germline V gene (reference sequence). V was trimmed by 8 bases and J by 3 bases, leaving 25 bases between them. CDR3 length: 18 amino acids. The CDR3 DNA sequence: TGCGCCAGCCACGGACGGACGTCTGGTGGGGGGTACACCGGGGAGCTGTTTTTT. Translating gives CASHGRTSGGGYTGELFF.

The gene calls are TRBV27 and TRBJ2-2, with 7 bases matching TRBD2. V shed 5 bases, J shed 8 bases, and the junction held 11 bases outside the gene matches. The CDR3 spans 15 residues. Germline V gives CDR1 MNHEY, CDR2 SMNVEV (reference sequence). CDR3 protein: CASSPFGLGGGELFF. The DNA of the CDR3 is TGTGCCAGCAGTCCCTTTGGACTAGGAGGTGGGGAGCTGTTTTTT.

J is TRBJ2-1 and V is TRBV10-3; possible D gene TRBD2, 5 bases. The germline V gene has CDR1 ENHRY and CDR2 SYGVKD. Between the trimmed V and J ends, which lost 9 bases and 0 bases, there was a span of 15 bases. The CDR3 length is 15 residues. CDR3 sequence: CAIRGDTSSYNEQFF. The CDR3 DNA is TGTGCCATACGGGGTGATACAAGCTCCTACAATGAGCAGTTCTTC.

The chain is built from TRBV28 and TRBJ2-7, with a tentative D call TRBD2 (7 bases). CDR3 length: 16 residues. The ends were cut back, 6 bases at V and 2 bases at J, with 20 bases in the middle. CDR1 MDHEN and CDR2 SYDVKM come from the germline V gene. CDR3: CASRGIGGDFAYEQYF. The CDR3 nucleotides are TGTGCCAGCAGAGGTATAGGGGGGGACTTCGCCTACGAGCAGTACTTC.

CDR3 bases: TGTGCCAGCAGCTTCCGGGACAGCTACAATGAGCAGTTCTTC. Protein sequence: CASSFRDSYNEQFF. The chain combines TRBV5-4 with TRBJ2-1; 7 nucleotides match TRBD1. The germline gives CDR1 SGHNT, CDR2 YYREEE (reference sequence). The V and J ends lost 2 bases and 3 bases, in that order; junction bases with no gene match: 2. The CDR3 consists of 14 residues.

The chain couples TRBV2 to TRBJ1-1; 7 bases fit TRBD1. Germline V gene lookup returns CDR1 SNHLY and CDR2 FYNNEI. The CDR3 extends over 13 amino acids. V was clipped by 7 bases and J by 2 bases; unmatched bases: 4. CDR3 region: CASTGQSNTEAFF. Written as DNA, the CDR3 is TGTGCCAGCACGGGACAGAGCAACACTGAAGCTTTCTTT.

V and J are TRBV5-1 and TRBJ2-2; the match to TRBD2 covers 9 bases. The CDR3 extends over 15 amino acids. CDR1 SGHRS and CDR2 YFSETQ come from the germline V gene. J was trimmed by 4 bases and V by 4 bases; bases with no gene match: 5. In nucleotides, the CDR3 is TGCGCCAGCAGCGCTAGCGGGACGGGCACCGGGGAGCTGTTTTTT. Its protein product is CASSASGTGTGELFF.

The rearrangement uses TRBV28 and TRBJ1-5; D is ambiguous. The germline CDR1 and CDR2 sequences are MDHEN and SYDVKM. CDR3 length: 15 amino acids. V was trimmed by 3 bases and J by 0 bases, leaving 9 bases between them. CDR3 nucleotide sequence: TGTGCCAGCAGTTTCTACAGAACTAGCAATCAGCCCCAGCATTTT. It translates to CASSFYRTSNQPQHF.

The gene calls are TRBV5-1 and TRBJ2-3; 9 bases match TRBD1. Germline values: CDR1 SGHRS, CDR2 YFSETQ. Trimming at V came to 4 bases and at J to 3 bases, leaving 9 bases not matched to a gene. The CDR3 has 16 residues. The CDR3 sequence is CASSRGRGQGTDTQYF. In DNA, the CDR3 is TGCGCCAGCAGCAGGGGGAGAGGACAGGGGACAGATACGCAGTATTTT.

The J gene is TRBJ1-3, the V gene TRBV15, with D possibly being TRBD1 (5 bases). The V gene's germline CDR1 is LNHNV and CDR2 YYDKDF (reference sequence). The CDR3 sequence is 16 residues long. V shed 0 bases and J shed 0 bases, with 9 bases lying between them. CDR3 coding DNA: TGTGCCACCAGCAGAGATCGGGGGAGCTCTGGAAACACCATATATTTT. Encoded protein: CATSRDRGSSGNTIYF.

This clone was detected only a few times. The chain couples TRBV7-2 to TRBJ1-1, with 7 positions matching TRBD1. The CDR3 length is 14 residues. The J segment lost 4 bases and the V segment lost 1 base, leaving 3 bases of the junction unmatched. Germline V lookup: CDR1 SGHTA, CDR2 FQGNSA. Here the CDR3 reads CASSLGQGRTEAFF. DNA for the CDR3: TGTGCCAGCAGCTTAGGACAGGGTCGCACTGAAGCTTTCTTT.

This clone came up once. The chain combines TRBV28 with TRBJ2-2; 7 bases are shared with TRBD2. This CDR3 contains 16 residues. Germline CDR1 reads MDHEN; CDR2 reads SYDVKM. Trimming took 3 bases from V and 0 from J; bases not matched to a gene: 4. Here the CDR3 DNA reads TGTGCCAGCAGTTTTGGGAGGGGCCCGAACACCGGGGAGCTGTTTTTT. Its translation: CASSFGRGPNTGELFF.

The chain uses TRBV2 and TRBJ2-1, with 7 bases identical to TRBD2. CDR1 SNHLY and CDR2 FYNNEI come from the germline V gene. V lost 1 base and J lost 6; bases outside the gene matches: 6. The CDR3 covers 15 residues. CDR3 coding DNA: TGTGCCAGCAGTGAAGAACGTCTAGCGGTCAATGAGCAGTTCTTC. Its protein product is CASSEERLAVNEQFF.

CDR3 residues: CASSRGGNEQYF. The CDR3 DNA reads TGTGCCAGCAGTAGGGGGGGGAACGAGCAGTACTTC. This chain joins TRBV6-5 and TRBJ2-7; weak D call: TRBD2 (7 bases). The germline gives CDR1 MNHEY, CDR2 SVGAGI. The CDR3 spans 12 residues. Trimming cost V 5 bases and J 5 bases, with 10 bases left between them.

This clone occurred once. V is TRBV11-2 and J is TRBJ1-3; possible D gene TRBD1, 6 bases. This CDR3 has 17 residues. Germline CDR1 reads SGHAT; CDR2 reads FQNNGV. The V and J ends lost 0 bases and 1 base respectively, with 13 bases between them. CDR3 sequence: CASSLDSYRVSGNTIYF. CDR3 DNA: TGTGCCAGCAGCTTAGACAGTTACAGGGTTTCTGGAAACACCATATATTTT.

This chain joins TRBV2 and TRBJ2-1; 10 nucleotides match TRBD2. Trimming at V came to 1 base and at J to 8 bases, leaving 5 bases not matched to a gene. The length of the CDR3 is 15 residues. The V gene's germline CDR1 is SNHLY and CDR2 FYNNEI. CDR3 in amino acids: CASSEGLAGVYEQFF. CDR3 DNA sequence: TGTGCCAGCAGTGAAGGGCTAGCGGGAGTCTATGAGCAGTTCTTC.

V usage is TRBV27 and J usage is TRBJ2-1; 9 positions agree with TRBD2. This CDR3 is built from 14 residues. V lost 7 bases to trimming and J lost 6 bases; unmatched junction nucleotides: 7. The germline gives CDR1 MNHEY, CDR2 SMNVEV (reference sequence). CDR3 region: CASTRLADLNEQFF. In DNA form, the CDR3 reads TGTGCCAGCACCCGACTAGCGGATCTCAATGAGCAGTTCTTC.

The chain uses TRBV5-4 and TRBJ2-3, with no clear D. The CDR3 is 12 amino acids. Trimming removed 4 bases at V and 2 bases at J, with 5 bases between. CDR1 is SGHNT and CDR2 is YYREEE in the germline V gene (reference sequence). The CDR3, as DNA: TGTGCCAGCAGCCCAAACACAGATACGCAGTATTTT. Translated: CASSPNTDTQYF.

This chain connects TRBV2 to TRBJ2-3; 9 bases are shared with TRBD2. Germline assignment: CDR1 SNHLY and CDR2 FYNNEI. With 3 bases clipped from V and 4 bases from J, the junction kept 2 bases outside the gene matches. The CDR3 contains 14 residues. CDR3 DNA sequence: TGTGCCAGCAGTGACCCTAGCGGGGCAGATACGCAGTATTTT. It encodes CASSDPSGADTQYF.

The chain recombines TRBV10-1 with TRBJ1-4; TRBD1 is a possible D gene (6 bases). This CDR3 contains 15 residues. Germline CDR1 reads WNHNN; CDR2 reads SYGVQD (reference sequence). Trimming cost V 6 bases and J 3 bases, with 14 bases left between them. Written as DNA, the CDR3 is TGCGCCAGCAGCCACCAGACAGGACCTAATGAAAAACTGTTTTTT. This gives the protein CASSHQTGPNEKLFF.

The chain recombines TRBV19 with TRBJ2-1; tentatively, D is TRBD2 (6 bases). Trimming took off 5 bases at V and 10 bases at J, with 12 bases between the two ends. Germline CDR1 and CDR2: LNHDA and SQIVND (reference sequence). CDR3 length: 12 residues. CDR3 sequence: CASSLIGGEQFF. Written as DNA, the CDR3 is TGTGCCAGTAGTTTAATCGGGGGAGAGCAGTTCTTC.

The V call is TRBV28, the J call TRBJ1-1; no clear D gene. V dropped 7 bases and J dropped 1 base, with 10 bases sitting between them. The CDR3 runs to 13 residues. Germline loops: CDR1 MDHEN, CDR2 SYDVKM. CDR3 loop: CASTRLPNTEAFF. CDR3 nucleotide sequence: TGTGCCAGCACTAGACTCCCGAACACTGAAGCTTTCTTT.

This chain links TRBV6-5 with TRBJ1-2, with D possibly TRBD1 on 5 matching bases. The CDR3 sequence is 15 residues long. Trimming left V 6 bases short and J 4 bases short, with 18 bases between. In germline, CDR1 is MNHEY, CDR2 SVGAGI. The CDR3 sequence: CASSRTQGFLYGYTF. CDR3 nucleotides: TGTGCCAGCAGCCGAACCCAGGGATTCCTCTATGGCTACACCTTC.

The chain couples TRBV11-2 to TRBJ2-7; 8 positions match TRBD1. Unmatched junction bases numbered 1, after V lost 1 base and J lost 2 bases. Germline V gives CDR1 SGHAT, CDR2 FQNNGV. The CDR3 runs to 14 residues. The DNA for the CDR3 is TGTGCCAGCAGCTTAGGGGACAGGACCTACGAGCAGTACTTC. Translation: CASSLGDRTYEQYF.

The CDR3 DNA sequence: TGTGCCAGCAGTTCCGCCGGGACACCCACCTACGAGCAGTACTTC. Its translation is CASSSAGTPTYEQYF. V is TRBV7-9 and J is TRBJ2-7; D perhaps matches TRBD1 (6 bases). Per the germline V gene, CDR1 is SEHNR and CDR2 is FQNEAQ (reference sequence). Trimming stripped 6 bases from V and 2 bases from J, with 17 bases between. The CDR3 totals 15 residues.

The gene calls are TRBV6-5 and TRBJ2-4; 9 bases line up with TRBD1. The CDR3 extends over 14 amino acids. Germline assignment: CDR1 MNHEY and CDR2 SVGAGI. Trimming at V came to 4 bases and at J to 5 bases, leaving 3 bases not matched to a gene. Written as DNA, the CDR3 is TGTGCCAGCAGTTTGGGACAGGGACAAAACATTCAGTACTTC. Translated: CASSLGQGQNIQYF.